Below, 32 T cell receptor beta chains from the same sample are listed, as sequenced in a study of tumor-infiltrating lymphocytes in primary liver carcinoma. From approximately 450 ng total RNA, TCR beta cDNA was generated with a primer in the constant region. ARM-PCR was slightly modified, and three nested multiplex PCR rounds with it gave rise to the TCR beta libraries. Each of the first two PCR rounds ran approximately 11 cycles with TRBV1-TRBV30 forward and C-beta reverse primers. One entry per CDR3 protein results from TCRdb running MiXCR on the multiplex PCR reads. The data hold about 48,000 distinct CDR3 sequences, with about 80% observed a single time. The study co-extracted DNA and RNA from roughly 20-30 mg of unsorted bulk tissue. Sequencing was carried out using liver tumor tissue from sampling region 3. The subset was: tumor region T3, left-lateral pole. The source of these receptors is a man in his forties with primary liver carcinoma and hepatitis B virus infection.

On this clonotype itself: The junction shows a germline mismatch at one end, possibly a read error. The rearrangement uses TRBV11-1 and TRBJ2-7; 7 positions match TRBD1. The germline CDR1 and CDR2 sequences are SGHAT and FQDESV (reference sequence). This CDR3 comprises 18 residues. The chain's CDR3 is CAISFNFALTGQPYEQYF. CDR3 nucleotide sequence: TGTGCCATCAGCTTCAACTTTGCCCTGACAGGGCAACCTTACGAGCAGTACTTC. Drawing the rest from reference TRBV11-1 and TRBJ2-7, the complete variable domain is EAEVAQSPRYKITEKSQAVAFWCDPISGHATLYWYRQILGQGPELLVQFQDESVVDDSQLPKDRFSAERLKGVDSTLKIQPAELGDSAMYLCAISFNFALTGQPYEQYFGPGTRLTVT.

This clonotype has a handful of counts. The junction departs from the called germline gene at one end, perhaps through a read error. The chain links TRBV6-2 or TRBV6-3 to TRBJ2-7; 7 bases agree with TRBD2. The CDR3 extends over 14 amino acids. Looked up from germline, CDR1 is MNHEY and CDR2 is SVGEGT. Here the CDR3 DNA reads TGTGCCAGCAGTTACTCGCGGGAGTCCTACGAGCGGTATTTC. Amino acids: CASSYSRESYERYF.

The chain employs TRBV11-2 and TRBJ2-7, with D tentatively TRBD2 (6 bases). The CDR3 extends over 15 amino acids. V was cut by 8 bases and J by 4 bases, with 21 bases left in between. Germline-derived CDR1 and CDR2 are SGHAT and FQNNGV. CDR3: CASCQYSGEGYEQYF. The CDR3 DNA reads as TGTGCCAGCTGCCAATATTCGGGAGAGGGATACGAGCAGTACTTC.

As to this clonotype: One end of the junction does not line up with germline, which may come from a read error. This chain connects TRBV11-2 to TRBJ1-4; tentative D call: TRBD1 (5 bases). There are 14 residues in the CDR3. Germline V gene sequence: CDR1 SGHAT, CDR2 FQNNGV. The CDR3 is CASTLEVGDEELLF. CDR3 nucleotide sequence: TGTGCCAGCACCTTAGAGGTTGGGGACGAAGAACTGCTCTTT.

Remarks on this clonotype: One end of the junction fails to match germline, which may point to a read error. CDR3 DNA: TGTACCAGCAGCCCTTTACGGGGCGGCTACATCTTC. It codes for CTSSPLRGGYIF. This chain links TRBV4-2 with TRBJ1-2, with TRBD1 as a possible D gene (5 bases). The CDR3 consists of 12 residues. Germline CDR1 is LGHNA and CDR2 is YNFKEQ.

Concerning this clonotype itself: The germline gene is not matched at one end of the junction; a read error may be the cause. The chain joins TRBV12-3 or TRBV12-4 to TRBJ2-1; 8 bases agree with TRBD2. The CDR3 has 13 amino acids. In nucleotides, the CDR3 is TGTGCCAACAGTCCGACTAGCGCTAATGAGCAGTTCTTC. Translation: CANSPTSANEQFF.

On this clonotype: The junction and the germline gene differ at one end; a read error may be behind it. V gene TRBV10-3 combines with J gene TRBJ2-3; 8 positions agree with TRBD1. The V gene's germline CDR1 is ENHRY and CDR2 SYGVKD. The CDR3 covers 15 residues. The chain's CDR3 is CAITTGQARTDTQYF. The DNA of the CDR3 is TGTGCTATCACCACGGGACAGGCTCGCACAGATACGCAGTATTTT.

Of note for this clonotype: The junction shows a germline mismatch at one end, possibly a read error. The V gene is TRBV12-3 or TRBV12-4, the J gene TRBJ1-3; D not resolved. The CDR3 runs 15 residues. The CDR3 DNA reads as TGTGCCAGCACGACCCGGGCAGCGACTGGAAACGCCATATATTTT. As protein: CASTTRAATGNAIYF.

Regarding this clonotype: The germline gene is not matched at one end of the junction; a read error may be the cause. The V call is TRBV29-1, the J call TRBJ2-7, with D perhaps TRBD2 (6 bases). This CDR3 spans 13 amino acids. Germline V gene data show CDR1 as SQVTM and CDR2 as ANQGSEA. The CDR3 sequence is CSAGRGNNGDQYF. CDR3 DNA: TGCAGCGCCGGGCGGGGCAATAATGGCGATCAGTATTTC.

This clonotype was recorded only once. This chain links TRBV5-4 with TRBJ1-2; D not certain. The CDR3 has 13 residues. Germline CDR1 reads SGHNT; CDR2 reads YYREEE (reference sequence). V shed 8 bases and J shed 3 bases, with 14 bases lying between them. The CDR3 bases are TGTGCCAGTAGTTTGGACCGCCACTATGGCTACACCTTC. It codes for CASSLDRHYGYTF.

This rearrangement joins TRBV6-2 or TRBV6-3 to TRBJ2-3, with D unclear. The DNA matches TRBJ1-5 better at its end, which makes the J call doubtful. Germline assignment: CDR1 MNHEY and CDR2 SVGEGT. This CDR3 contains 14 residues. CDR3 nucleotide sequence: TGTGCCAGCAGTTACCCGGATGAAACAGATACGCAGCATTTT. The encoded protein is CASSYPDETDTQHF.

A word on this clonotype: This may stem from a read error, because a much larger clone lies one nucleotide away. J is TRBJ2-7 and V is TRBV19; no clear D. Trimming shortened V by 4 bases and J by 5 bases, and 12 bases separated the two germline ends. Germline V gene lookup returns CDR1 LNHDA and CDR2 SQIVND (reference sequence). The length of the CDR3 is 13 residues. CDR3 in DNA: TGTGCCAGTAGTAGGAGCTTTAACCACGAGCAGTACTTC. It translates to CASSRSFNHEQYF.

This clonotype is deemed medium-sized (0.01 to 0.1%). The chain joins TRBV5-5 to TRBJ2-5, with D tentatively TRBD1 (5 bases). The ends were cut back, 4 bases at V and 1 base at J, with 11 bases in the middle. Per the germline V gene, CDR1 is SGHKS and CDR2 is YYEKEE (reference sequence). The CDR3 extends over 14 amino acids. CDR3 amino acids: CASSPRQFQETQYF. The CDR3 DNA sequence: TGTGCCAGCAGCCCCCGACAGTTCCAAGAGACCCAGTACTTC.

V is TRBV4-1 and J is TRBJ1-3; no definite D call. Germline V gene data show CDR1 as MGHRA and CDR2 as YSYEKL. The CDR3 length is 15 residues. V was trimmed by 3 bases and J by 3 bases, leaving 12 bases between them. The chain's CDR3 is CASSHGQTGGNTIYF. The DNA for the CDR3 is TGCGCCAGCAGCCATGGGCAGACCGGTGGAAACACCATATATTTT.

As concerns this clonotype: One end of the junction does not line up with germline, which may come from a read error. The chain carries TRBV29-1 and TRBJ2-3; 8 bases match TRBD1. The germline CDR1 and CDR2 sequences are SQVTM and ANQGSEA. There are 13 residues in the CDR3. The CDR3 protein is CSVKTGDTDTRYF. The CDR3 nucleotides are TGCAGCGTTAAGACAGGGGATACAGATACGCGGTATTTT.

V gene TRBV2 combines with J gene TRBJ2-3; D ambiguous. The CDR3 length is 14 residues. Trimming removed 5 bases at V and 2 bases at J, with 11 bases between. Germline-derived CDR1 and CDR2 are SNHLY and FYNNEI. For the CDR3, the DNA is TGTGCCAGCAGTAACGGACCCCTCACAGATACGCAGTATTTT. The encoded protein is CASSNGPLTDTQYF.

The gene calls are TRBV2 and TRBJ2-1; 9 nucleotides match TRBD2. CDR3 length: 16 residues. V trimming: 9 bases; J trimming: 6 bases; junction bases outside the gene matches: 15. Germline V CDR1 and CDR2: SNHLY, FYNNEI. CDR3 region: CASTAKVAGVGNEQFF. The DNA for the CDR3 is TGTGCCAGTACGGCTAAGGTAGCGGGAGTAGGCAATGAGCAGTTCTTC.

The chain combines TRBV6-1 with TRBJ1-5, with 7 bases matching TRBD1. The germline CDR1 and CDR2 sequences are MNHNS and SASEGT. The CDR3 contains 17 residues. After removal of 3 bases from V and 4 bases from J, the junction contained 12 bases not matched to a gene. The CDR3 protein is CASSDHGTVYSNQPQHF. CDR3 nucleotides: TGTGCCAGCAGTGATCACGGGACAGTTTATAGTAATCAGCCCCAGCATTTT.

Sample share makes this clonotype medium-sized. V and J are TRBV4-1 and TRBJ2-3; the D is unclear. This CDR3 comprises 16 residues. Deletions cut 3 bases from V and 4 bases from J, with 17 bases between. Germline V lookup: CDR1 MGHRA, CDR2 YSYEKL. The CDR3 sequence is CASSHAKMYGADTQYF. DNA of the CDR3: TGCGCCAGCAGCCATGCCAAAATGTATGGGGCAGATACGCAGTATTTT.

Concerning this clonotype: At one boundary the junction diverges from the germline segment, which might be a read error. V gene TRBV11-1 combines with J gene TRBJ2-3, with 9 bases matching TRBD1. Germline CDR1 and CDR2: SGHAT and FQDESV (reference sequence). CDR3 length equals 16 residues. The CDR3 nucleotides are TGTGCCAGCAGCACCGCACAGGGGGCCCGAGCAGATGCGCAGTATTTT. Encoded protein: CASSTAQGARADAQYF.

Comment on this clonotype: This may arise from a read error, as a much more abundant clone is one base away. The CDR3 does not close with the conserved phenylalanine or tryptophan, likely indicating a read error. This chain uses TRBV30 with TRBJ2-1, with a possible D match to TRBD2 (5 bases). Germline loops: CDR1 GTSNPN, CDR2 SVGIG (reference sequence). This CDR3 comprises 12 residues. Trimming took off 6 bases at V and 5 bases at J, with 11 bases between the two ends. CDR3 in DNA: TGTGCCTGCGAGGACTTTGACAATGAGCAGTTCTTA. Translation gives CACEDFDNEQFL.

A note on this clonotype: A read error may account for a junction end that differs from germline. The gene calls are TRBV12-3 or TRBV12-4 and TRBJ2-1; D not resolved. This CDR3 is built from 13 residues. The CDR3: CASSPYGYIEQFF. The DNA for the CDR3 is TGTGCCAGCAGTCCGTATGGGTACATTGAGCAGTTCTTC.

Concerning this clonotype itself: The junction departs from the called germline gene at one end, perhaps through a read error. The V gene is TRBV11-2, the J gene TRBJ2-2; no clear D gene. The germline V gene has CDR1 SGHAT and CDR2 FQNNGV. This CDR3 region has 17 residues. The CDR3 region is CASTLYRTARRHRELFF. The CDR3 DNA sequence: TGTGCCAGCACCTTATACCGCACAGCTAGACGACACCGGGAGCTGTTTTTT.

The chain joins TRBV12-3 or TRBV12-4 to TRBJ2-1; D not certain. This CDR3 region has 13 residues. Trimming removed 9 bases from V and 4 bases from J, with 13 bases in between. The chain's CDR3 is CASSPHRYNEQFF. The DNA for the CDR3 is TGTGCCAGTAGTCCGCATCGGTACAATGAGCAGTTCTTC.

In the case of this clonotype: Because the CDR3 is missing its conserved closing phenylalanine or tryptophan, this is likely a read error. The chain carries TRBV5-4 and TRBJ2-7, with 8 bases fitting TRBD2. Germline V gives CDR1 SGHNT, CDR2 YYREEE (reference sequence). This CDR3 region has 14 residues. CDR3: CDSSHSGLAYEQYL. CDR3 DNA sequence: TGTGACAGCAGCCACTCGGGACTAGCCTACGAGCAGTACTTA.

This clonotype has a count of ten or more. The chain is built from TRBV10-1 and TRBJ2-3, with unresolved D. Trimming took 8 bases from V and 4 from J, leaving 4 bases between them. The CDR3 is made up of 10 amino acids. The germline gives CDR1 WNHNN, CDR2 SYGVQD (reference sequence). The CDR3 spells CASSSDTQYF. The CDR3 DNA is TGCGCCAGCTCCTCAGATACGCAGTATTTT.

Remarks on this clonotype: An end of the junction differs from the germline gene, which may be a read error. The chain uses TRBV5-4 and TRBJ2-1, with a tentative D call TRBD1 (5 bases). Germline loops: CDR1 SGHNT, CDR2 YYREEE (reference sequence). The CDR3 contains 16 residues. CDR3: CASSLGSTVKGNEQFF. In DNA, the CDR3 is TGTGCCAGCAGCTTGGGGTCAACGGTGAAGGGGAATGAACAGTTCTTC.

This clonotype has just one count. The junction differs from germline at one of its ends, possibly a read error. The chain has TRBV10-2 and TRBJ2-5, with D possibly TRBD2 on 6 matching bases. Germline V gene lookup returns CDR1 WSHSY and CDR2 SAAADI. The CDR3 sequence is 15 residues long. For the CDR3, the DNA is TGCACCAGCAGTGAGTCGGAAAGGAGGGGAGAGACCCAGTACTTC. Its translation is CTSSESERRGETQYF.

V gene TRBV11-2 combines with J gene TRBJ2-7, with D possibly matching TRBD1 (5 bases). The V gene lost 0 bases and the J gene lost 4 bases, with 16 bases spanning the gap. CDR3 size: 16 residues. Germline V gene sequence: CDR1 SGHAT, CDR2 FQNNGV. The DNA of the CDR3 is TGTGCCAGCAGCTTAGATTGGGTTGGGGCAAGGTACGAGCAGTACTTC. Encoded protein: CASSLDWVGARYEQYF.

This clonotype was seen more than once but under ten times. A single base separates this from a much larger clone, so it may be a read error. The chain uses TRBV7-9 and TRBJ2-6; D is tentatively TRBD1 or TRBD2 (6 bases each). Per germline, CDR1 SEHNR and CDR2 FQNEAQ (reference sequence). The CDR3 totals 16 residues. CDR3 loop: CASSPSRGTGANVLSF. The DNA of the CDR3 is TGTGCCAGCAGTCCGAGTAGGGGTACGGGGGCCAACGTCCTGAGTTTC.

Of note for this clonotype: Likely a read error: the CDR3 ends without its conserved phenylalanine or tryptophan. This chain joins TRBV10-3 and TRBJ2-1; TRBD2 might be the D (5 bases). Per germline, CDR1 ENHRY and CDR2 SYGVKD. The CDR3 sequence is 13 residues long. CDR3 bases: TGTGCCATCTGTGAGCACCCCGAGGGTGAGCAGTTCATC. It is translated as CAICEHPEGEQFI.

The gene calls are TRBV3-1 and TRBJ1-5, with no clear D. The V gene lost 0 bases and the J gene lost 3 bases, with 6 bases spanning the gap. This CDR3 spans 14 amino acids. CDR1 is LGHDT and CDR2 is YNNKEL in the germline V gene (reference sequence). CDR3 amino acids: CASSQDLVNQPQHF. The CDR3 nucleotides are TGTGCCAGCAGCCAAGATCTTGTCAATCAGCCCCAGCATTTT.